These T cell receptor beta chains were read from a single sample in a study of blood T cell repertoires in COVID-19. The data were produced by immunoSEQ multiplex PCR, yet TCRdb's version contains in-frame clones alone and is incomplete. The top ten clones hold about a sixth of a sample with about 82,000 clones, approximately 80% of them seen once. The specimen was peripheral blood. The receptors shown here come from a man older than 75 with active or convalescent COVID-19. CDR3s include the opening cysteine and the closing phenylalanine or tryptophan. D genes are given only for firm matches. Size tells how often a clone was seen (once, few, many) or the class of an expanded clone, and some rows leave it out.

clone size: NA; D gene: NA; V gene: TRBV6-2/TRBV6-3; J gene: TRBJ1-3; CDR3 protein: CASSVRDYSGNTIYF; CDR3 DNA: TGTGCCAGCAGTGTAAGAGACTACTCTGGAAACACCATATATTTT
clone size: NA; D gene: NA; V gene: TRBV24-1; J gene: TRBJ1-1; CDR3 protein: CATSEGPGEAFF; CDR3 DNA: TGTGCCACCAGTGAGGGGCCGGGTGAAGCTTTCTTT
clone size: NA; D gene: NA; V gene: TRBV5-4; J gene: TRBJ1-1; CDR3 protein: CASSLGGLIPQF; CDR3 DNA: TGTGCCAGCAGCCTTGGCGGGCTTATTCCCCAATTT
clone size: NA; D gene: NA; V gene: TRBV28; J gene: TRBJ1-2; CDR3 protein: CASSRDSNYGYTF; CDR3 DNA: TGTGCCAGCAGCCGCGACAGCAATTATGGCTACACCTTC
clone size: NA; D gene: NA; V gene: TRBV5-6; J gene: TRBJ2-3; CDR3 protein: CASSLPGTPDTQYF; CDR3 DNA: TGTGCCAGCAGCCTCCCGGGAACTCCAGATACGCAGTATTTT
clone size: NA; D gene: TRBD1; V gene: TRBV9; J gene: TRBJ1-6; CDR3 protein: CASSFGQGVYSPLHF; CDR3 DNA: TGTGCCAGCAGCTTCGGACAGGGAGTCTATTCACCCCTCCACTTT
clone size: NA; D gene: TRBD1; V gene: TRBV10-3; J gene: TRBJ2-3; CDR3 protein: CAISVWQGVTDTQYF; CDR3 DNA: TGTGCCATCAGTGTCTGGCAGGGGGTCACAGATACGCAGTATTTT
clone size: few; D gene: TRBD1; V gene: TRBV24-1; J gene: TRBJ2-1; CDR3 protein: CATSDLQGTGMKFF; CDR3 DNA: TGTGCCACCAGTGATTTGCAGGGGACAGGGATGAAGTTCTTC
clone size: NA; D gene: NA; V gene: TRBV5-4; J gene: TRBJ2-5; CDR3 protein: CASSLVGGDFQETQYF; CDR3 DNA: TGTGCCAGCAGCTTGGTAGGCGGGGACTTCCAAGAGACCCAGTACTTC
clone size: NA; D gene: NA; V gene: TRBV6-6; J gene: TRBJ2-1; CDR3 protein: CASRPQQVDNEQFF; CDR3 DNA: TGTGCCAGCAGACCTCAACAGGTCGACAATGAGCAGTTCTTC
clone size: NA; D gene: NA; V gene: TRBV5-1; J gene: TRBJ2-5; CDR3 protein: CASSSYLEETQYF; CDR3 DNA: TGCGCCAGCAGCTCCTATCTAGAAGAGACCCAGTACTTC
clone size: NA; D gene: NA; V gene: TRBV6-2/TRBV6-3; J gene: TRBJ1-1; CDR3 protein: CASSYTGTTEAFF; CDR3 DNA: TGTGCCAGCAGCTATACAGGAACCACTGAAGCTTTCTTT
clone size: NA; D gene: TRBD1; V gene: TRBV5-1; J gene: TRBJ1-6; CDR3 protein: CASSLGRGMNSPLHF; CDR3 DNA: TGCGCCAGCAGCTTGGGCAGGGGGATGAATTCACCCCTCCACTTT
clone size: NA; D gene: NA; V gene: TRBV21-1; J gene: TRBJ1-3; CDR3 protein: CASSKTSGTGAPGNTIYF; CDR3 DNA: TGTGCCAGCAGCAAAACTTCCGGGACAGGGGCCCCTGGAAACACCATATATTTT
clone size: NA; D gene: NA; V gene: TRBV3-1/TRBV3-2; J gene: TRBJ1-1; CDR3 protein: CASSQVPGQTEAFF; CDR3 DNA: TGTGCCAGCAGCCAAGTACCGGGTCAGACTGAAGCTTTCTTT
clone size: NA; D gene: NA; V gene: TRBV2; J gene: TRBJ1-5; CDR3 protein: CASSSGRDQPQHF; CDR3 DNA: TGTGCCAGCAGTTCAGGAAGAGATCAGCCCCAGCATTTT
clone size: NA; D gene: NA; V gene: TRBV7-9; J gene: TRBJ1-4; CDR3 protein: CASSLAGGLGEKLFF; CDR3 DNA: TGTGCCAGCAGCTTAGCCGGGGGTCTCGGTGAAAAACTGTTTTTT
clone size: NA; D gene: TRBD1; V gene: TRBV28; J gene: TRBJ1-1; CDR3 protein: CASSSGTGVAFF; CDR3 DNA: TGTGCCAGCAGTTCCGGGACAGGGGTTGCTTTCTTT
clone size: NA; D gene: TRBD1; V gene: TRBV2; J gene: TRBJ2-3; CDR3 protein: CASSDWDRAPTDTQYF; CDR3 DNA: TGTGCCAGCAGTGATTGGGACAGGGCACCGACAGATACGCAGTATTTT
clone size: few; D gene: TRBD1; V gene: TRBV6-6; J gene: TRBJ1-6; CDR3 protein: CASAGQGYNSPLHF; CDR3 DNA: TGTGCCAGCGCGGGACAGGGGTATAATTCACCCCTCCACTTT
clone size: NA; D gene: TRBD1; V gene: TRBV6-1; J gene: TRBJ2-2; CDR3 protein: CASSEDRVAGELFF; CDR3 DNA: TGTGCCAGCAGTGAGGACAGGGTGGCCGGGGAGCTGTTTTTT
clone size: NA; D gene: NA; V gene: TRBV11-3; J gene: TRBJ1-4; CDR3 protein: CASSQGQNEKLFF; CDR3 DNA: TGTGCCAGCAGCCAAGGACAGAATGAAAAACTGTTTTTT
clone size: NA; D gene: TRBD2; V gene: TRBV11-3; J gene: TRBJ2-4; CDR3 protein: CASGAGGLAKNIQYF; CDR3 DNA: TGTGCCAGCGGGGCGGGGGGCCTAGCCAAAAACATTCAGTACTTC
clone size: NA; D gene: TRBD2; V gene: TRBV7-8; J gene: TRBJ2-2; CDR3 protein: CASRQTSGSAGELFF; CDR3 DNA: TGTGCCAGCAGGCAGACTAGCGGGAGCGCCGGGGAGCTGTTTTTT
clone size: NA; D gene: TRBD1; V gene: TRBV6-1; J gene: TRBJ1-5; CDR3 protein: CASSEGRGRFQPQHF; CDR3 DNA: TGTGCCAGCAGTGAGGGCAGGGGGCGCTTTCAGCCCCAGCATTTT
clone size: NA; D gene: TRBD1; V gene: TRBV7-9; J gene: TRBJ1-4; CDR3 protein: CASSPDRGGNEKLFF; CDR3 DNA: TGTGCCAGCAGCCCTGACAGGGGAGGGAATGAAAAACTGTTTTTT
clone size: NA; D gene: NA; V gene: TRBV18; J gene: TRBJ1-1; CDR3 protein: CASSPPGNKNAEAFF; CDR3 DNA: TGTGCCAGCTCACCTCCCGGGAACAAGAACGCTGAAGCTTTCTTT
clone size: NA; D gene: TRBD1; V gene: TRBV30; J gene: TRBJ2-5; CDR3 protein: CASTVGQGLSETQYF; CDR3 DNA: TGTGCCTCCACGGTTGGACAGGGTTTATCGGAGACCCAGTACTTC
clone size: NA; D gene: TRBD2; V gene: TRBV10-3; J gene: TRBJ2-3; CDR3 protein: CAISTRLADTDTQYF; CDR3 DNA: TGTGCCATCAGTACCCGACTAGCGGACACAGATACGCAGTATTTT